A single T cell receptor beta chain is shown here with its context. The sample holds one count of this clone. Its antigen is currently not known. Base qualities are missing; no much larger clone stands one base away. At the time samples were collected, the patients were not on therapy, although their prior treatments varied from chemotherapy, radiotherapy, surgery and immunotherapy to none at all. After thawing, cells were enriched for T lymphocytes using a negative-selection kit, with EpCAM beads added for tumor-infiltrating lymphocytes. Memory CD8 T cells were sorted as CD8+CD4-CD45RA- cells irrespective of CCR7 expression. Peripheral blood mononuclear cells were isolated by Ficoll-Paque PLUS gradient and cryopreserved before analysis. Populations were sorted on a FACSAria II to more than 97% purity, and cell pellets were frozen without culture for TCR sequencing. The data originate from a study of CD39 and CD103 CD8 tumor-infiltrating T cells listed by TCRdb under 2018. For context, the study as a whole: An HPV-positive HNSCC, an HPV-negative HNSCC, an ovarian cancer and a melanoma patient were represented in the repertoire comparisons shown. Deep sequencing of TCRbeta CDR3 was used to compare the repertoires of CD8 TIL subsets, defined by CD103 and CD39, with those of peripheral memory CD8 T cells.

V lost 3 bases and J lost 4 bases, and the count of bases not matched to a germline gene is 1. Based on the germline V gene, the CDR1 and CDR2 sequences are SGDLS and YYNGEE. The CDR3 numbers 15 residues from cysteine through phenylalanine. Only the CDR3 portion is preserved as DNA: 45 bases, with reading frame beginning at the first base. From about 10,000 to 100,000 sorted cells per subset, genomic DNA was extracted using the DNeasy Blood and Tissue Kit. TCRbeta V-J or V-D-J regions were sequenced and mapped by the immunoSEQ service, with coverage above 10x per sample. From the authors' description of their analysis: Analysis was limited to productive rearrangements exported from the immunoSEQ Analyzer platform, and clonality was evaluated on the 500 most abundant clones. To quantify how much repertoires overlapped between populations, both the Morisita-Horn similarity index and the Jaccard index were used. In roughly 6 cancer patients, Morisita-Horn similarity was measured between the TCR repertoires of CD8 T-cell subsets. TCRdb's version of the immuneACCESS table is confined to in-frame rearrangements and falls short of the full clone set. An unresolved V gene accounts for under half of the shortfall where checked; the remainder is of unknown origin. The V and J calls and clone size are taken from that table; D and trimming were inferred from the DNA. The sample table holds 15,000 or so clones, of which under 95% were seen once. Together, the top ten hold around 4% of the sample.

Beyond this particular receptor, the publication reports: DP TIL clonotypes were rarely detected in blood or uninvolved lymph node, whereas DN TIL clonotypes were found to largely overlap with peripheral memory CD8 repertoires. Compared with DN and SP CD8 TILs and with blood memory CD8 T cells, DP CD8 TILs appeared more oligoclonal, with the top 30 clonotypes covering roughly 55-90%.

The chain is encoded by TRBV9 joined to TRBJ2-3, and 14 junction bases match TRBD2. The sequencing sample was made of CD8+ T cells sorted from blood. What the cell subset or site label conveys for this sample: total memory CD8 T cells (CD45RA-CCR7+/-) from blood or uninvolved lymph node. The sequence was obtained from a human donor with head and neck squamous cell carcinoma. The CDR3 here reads CASSAGLAGADTQYF. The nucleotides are TGTGCCAGCAGCGCGGGACTAGCGGGAGCAGATACGCAGTATTTT.